Each of the 8 T cell receptor beta chains below was sequenced from the same sample in a study of CXCR3-negative and CXCR3-positive naive CD8 T cells. The study made its TRB cDNA libraries by 5' RACE, adding UMI labels. TCRdb re-called the 5' RACE reads and shows each CDR3 protein once, DNA omitted. The listing contains 70,000 to 95,000 distinct CDR3 sequences. Specimen: naive CXCR3- CD8+ T cells from blood. Subset defined: CD45RO-CCR7+CD27+CD95- naive CD8+ T cells lacking CXCR3 (TNR3-). The receptor source for this set is a human donor in good health. Some clones in this sample may be carry-over from other donors' samples.

The chain recombines TRBV12-3 or TRBV12-4 with TRBJ2-5. This CDR3 contains 13 residues. CDR3 in amino acids: CASSIAGRETQYF.

The chain links TRBV12-5 to TRBJ2-2; TCRdb's D call of TRBD1 is untestable without DNA. Germline CDR1 and CDR2: LGHNT and FRNRAP. The CDR3 has 18 residues. This chain's CDR3 is CASGLAILGHLNTGELFF.

The chain combines TRBV7-2 with TRBJ2-7; checking the TCRdb D call of TRBD2 is not possible without DNA. Germline V gene data show CDR1 as SGHTA and CDR2 as FQGNSA. The CDR3 totals 15 residues. The CDR3 loop reads CASSPTSGGASEQYF.

CDR3 in amino acids: CASSLPGGSNEAFF. This chain links TRBV12-3 or TRBV12-4 with TRBJ1-1; TCRdb reports TRBD1, a call that lacks DNA to check it against. This CDR3 is built from 14 residues.

The chain couples TRBV19 to TRBJ1-1; TCRdb's D gene call, TRBD1, goes unchecked for lack of DNA. From germline, CDR1 is LNHDA and CDR2 SQIVND (reference sequence). The CDR3 extends over 14 amino acids. The CDR3 region is CASFPGQGATEAFF.

The V gene is TRBV7-6, the J gene TRBJ2-7; TCRdb calls TRBD2, which cannot be checked without DNA. The CDR3 consists of 18 residues. CDR1 is SGHVS and CDR2 is FNYEAQ in the germline V gene. CDR3 in amino acids: CASSLGGLSEGPSYEQYF.

The V gene is TRBV28, the J gene TRBJ2-7; the D gene TCRdb calls, TRBD1, cannot be checked with no DNA. The CDR3 extends over 14 amino acids. Germline lookup yields CDR1 MDHEN and CDR2 SYDVKM. CDR3 sequence reads: CASSFWTVSYEQYF.

Here the CDR3 reads CATSSVLAGGPDEQFF. V and J are TRBV15 and TRBJ2-1; TCRdb's D call of TRBD2 is untestable without DNA. The CDR3 totals 16 residues. CDR1 is LNHNV, CDR2 YYDKDF, per germline (reference sequence).